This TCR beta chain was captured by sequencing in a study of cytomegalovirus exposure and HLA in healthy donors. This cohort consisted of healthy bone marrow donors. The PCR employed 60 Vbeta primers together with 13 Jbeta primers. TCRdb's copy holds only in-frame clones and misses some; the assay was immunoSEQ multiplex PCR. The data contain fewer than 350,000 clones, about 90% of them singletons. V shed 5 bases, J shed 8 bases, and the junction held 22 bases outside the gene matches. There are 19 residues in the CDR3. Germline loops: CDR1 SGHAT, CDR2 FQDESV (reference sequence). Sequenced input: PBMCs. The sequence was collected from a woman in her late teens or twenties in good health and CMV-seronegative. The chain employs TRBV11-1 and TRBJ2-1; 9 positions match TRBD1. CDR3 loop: CASSPGTGKGPLLVHEQFF. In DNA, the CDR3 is TGTGCCAGCAGCCCGGGGACAGGGAAGGGGCCTCTCCTAGTGCATGAGCAGTTCTTC. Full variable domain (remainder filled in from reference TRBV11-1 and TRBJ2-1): EAEVAQSPRYKITEKSQAVAFWCDPISGHATLYWYRQILGQGPELLVQFQDESVVDDSQLPKDRFSAERLKGVDSTLKIQPAELGDSAMYLCASSPGTGKGPLLVHEQFFGPGTRLTVL.